Following are 17 T cell receptor beta chains from one sample sequenced in a study of chemoradiotherapy in HPV16-positive cancers. Repertoires were generated with immunoSEQ multiplex PCR, while TCRdb's copy carries only in-frame clones and drops some. The sample yields approximately 15,000 clones, roughly 88% seen once. This material consisted of blood, taken from a patient who underwent chemoradiotherapy. These receptors were obtained from a human donor with HPV-associated anogenital cancer.

V is TRBV14 and J is TRBJ1-2; D call uncertain. V was cut by 4 bases and J by 2 bases, with 8 bases left in between. From germline, CDR1 is SGHDN and CDR2 FVKESK. This CDR3 region has 13 residues. In nucleotides, the CDR3 is TGTGCCAGCAGCCTTGTAGGGAACTATGGCTACACCTTC. Residues: CASSLVGNYGYTF.

The chain combines TRBV19 with TRBJ2-3; 7 bases are shared with TRBD2. V shed 7 bases, J shed 4 bases, and the junction held 11 bases outside the gene matches. The CDR3 runs 15 residues. Germline CDR1 is LNHDA and CDR2 is SQIVND (reference sequence). CDR3 sequence reads: CASKSSGGLADTQYF. The CDR3 DNA sequence: TGTGCCAGTAAATCGTCGGGAGGTCTAGCAGATACGCAGTATTTT.

The J gene is TRBJ2-7, the V gene TRBV10-3, with unresolved D. V lost 0 bases, J lost 0 bases, and 9 bases lay in between. The CDR3 is 15 amino acids. Looked up from germline, CDR1 is ENHRY and CDR2 is SYGVKD. CDR3 loop: CAISESIGISYEQYF. The DNA for the CDR3 is TGTGCCATCAGTGAGTCAATCGGAATCTCCTACGAGCAGTACTTC.

CDR3 DNA sequence: TGTGCCAGCAGCGTAGCGGGTGGGGGTTACAATGAGCAGTTCTTC. Its translation is CASSVAGGGYNEQFF. J is TRBJ2-1 and V is TRBV9, with D perhaps TRBD1 or TRBD2 (5 bases each). The CDR3 is 15 amino acids. Germline-derived CDR1 and CDR2 are SGDLS and YYNGEE. V was trimmed by 0 bases and J by 4 bases, leaving 11 bases between them.

The chain combines TRBV10-3 with TRBJ2-3; weak D call: TRBD1 (5 bases). The CDR3 loop spans 15 amino acids. Trimming stripped 4 bases from V and 0 bases from J, with 11 bases between. Germline CDR1 is ENHRY and CDR2 is SYGVKD. CDR3 DNA: TGTGCCATCAGTGTGTCACAGGAAAGCACAGATACGCAGTATTTT. As protein: CAISVSQESTDTQYF.

The chain couples TRBV7-8 to TRBJ2-5; 8 nucleotides align to TRBD2. The CDR3 totals 15 residues. Germline V gene sequence: CDR1 SGHVS, CDR2 FQNEAQ. Losses at the gene ends were 5 bases for V and 5 bases for J; bases not matched to a gene: 10. CDR3 coding DNA: TGTGCCAGCAGCCAACCCGGGACTAGGGCCGAGACCCAGTACTTC. The encoded protein is CASSQPGTRAETQYF.

This chain uses TRBV28 with TRBJ1-2; 7 bases are shared with TRBD1. The CDR3 has 15 residues. Trimming cost V 3 bases and J 4 bases; bases outside gene matches: 8. Germline CDR1 MDHEN, CDR2 SYDVKM. CDR3 nucleotide sequence: TGTGCCAGCAGTTTGAGGGACAGAGGCTTCTATGGCTACACCTTC. Protein sequence: CASSLRDRGFYGYTF.

For the CDR3, the DNA is TGTGCCAGCAGCTCCAGACAGGGGGTGAACACTGAAGCTTTCTTT. This codes for CASSSRQGVNTEAFF. The chain is built from TRBV7-9 and TRBJ1-1, with TRBD1 matching over 9 bases. With 4 bases clipped from V and 0 bases from J, the junction kept 3 bases outside the gene matches. CDR1 and CDR2 from the germline V gene are SEHNR and FQNEAQ (reference sequence). This CDR3 is 15 amino acids long. Based on the CDR3 plus reference TRBV7-9 and TRBJ1-1, the full variable domain is DTGVSQNPRHKITKRGQNVTFRCDPISEHNRLYWYRQTLGQGPEFLTYFQNEAQLEKSRLLSDRFSAERPKGSFSTLEIQRTEQGDSAMYLCASSSRQGVNTEAFFGQGTRLTVV.

J is TRBJ2-7 and V is TRBV5-1; no reliable D call. This CDR3 region has 15 residues. With 0 bases removed from V and 7 bases from J, the gap between germline ends came to 17 bases. Germline values: CDR1 SGHRS, CDR2 YFSETQ. The CDR3 bases are TGCGCCAGCAGCTTGGCGGCCTATTCGGATGGGGAGCAGTACTTC. It encodes CASSLAAYSDGEQYF.

This clone was found once. The CDR3 DNA reads as TGTGCCAGCAGGGGCAATGAGCAGTTCTTC. Protein product: CASRGNEQFF. The genes are TRBV28 and TRBJ2-1; D call uncertain. The CDR3 length is 10 residues. Trimming left V 6 bases short and J 6 bases short, with 3 bases between. Germline lookup yields CDR1 MDHEN and CDR2 SYDVKM.

This chain connects TRBV2 to TRBJ2-7, with 8 bases identical to TRBD1. CDR1 and CDR2 from the germline V gene are SNHLY and FYNNEI. The ends lost 6 bases at V and 7 bases at J; junction bases unmatched: 11. The CDR3 consists of 14 residues. The DNA for the CDR3 is TGTGCCAGCAGGGAAATAGCAGGGGGCTATGAGCAGTACTTC. Translating it yields CASREIAGGYEQYF. Supplemented by reference TRBV2 and TRBJ2-7, the full variable domain reads EPEVTQTPSHQVTQMGQEVILRCVPISNHLYFYWYRQILGQKVEFLVSFYNNEISEKSEIFDDQFSVERPDGSNFTLKIRSTKLEDSAMYFCASREIAGGYEQYFGPGTRLTVT.

This clone was detected a few times. The rearrangement uses TRBV29-1 and TRBJ1-4; tentative D call: TRBD1 (5 bases). The CDR3 contains 15 residues. Trimming stripped 4 bases from V and 3 bases from J, with 15 bases between. CDR1 and CDR2 (germline): SQVTM, ANQGSEA. The chain's CDR3 is CSVGESGAPNEKLFF. As DNA, the CDR3 is TGCAGCGTTGGGGAGTCCGGGGCCCCTAATGAAAAACTGTTTTTT.

V usage is TRBV5-1 and J usage is TRBJ1-2; 7 positions match TRBD1. V lost 3 bases and J lost 6; bases outside the gene matches: 5. Per the germline V gene, CDR1 is SGHRS and CDR2 is YFSETQ. The CDR3 consists of 13 residues. Here the CDR3 DNA reads TGCGCCAGCAGCTCGACAGGGCCAAATGGCTACACCTTC. Its protein is CASSSTGPNGYTF.

The chain is built from TRBV10-3 and TRBJ2-1, with 9 nucleotides matching TRBD2. The V and J ends lost 10 bases and 2 bases, in that order; junction bases with no gene match: 6. CDR1 is ENHRY and CDR2 is SYGVKD in the germline V gene. This CDR3 region has 14 residues. The CDR3 sequence is CATQAGGAYNEQFF. The CDR3 bases are TGTGCCACTCAAGCGGGAGGCGCCTACAATGAGCAGTTCTTC.

The chain has TRBV29-1 and TRBJ1-1; no clear D. Looked up from germline, CDR1 is SQVTM and CDR2 is ANQGSEA. The CDR3 length is 13 residues. Trimming shortened V by 1 base and J by 2 bases, and 8 bases separated the two germline ends. This CDR3 reads CSVEVGFNTEAFF. The CDR3 DNA is TGCAGCGTTGAAGTCGGCTTCAACACTGAAGCTTTCTTT.

The rearrangement uses TRBV5-4 and TRBJ1-1, with 7 bases aligning to TRBD1. The ends lost 4 bases at V and 1 base at J; junction bases unmatched: 4. This CDR3 has 14 residues. Per the germline V gene, CDR1 is SGHNT and CDR2 is YYREEE (reference sequence). The CDR3 reads CASSAGTANTEAFF. CDR3 DNA: TGTGCCAGCAGCGCGGGGACAGCGAACACTGAAGCTTTCTTT. The full variable domain, its missing parts supplied by reference TRBV5-4 and TRBJ1-1, is ETGVTQSPTHLIKTRGQQVTLRCSSQSGHNTVSWYQQALGQGPQFIFQYYREEENGRGNFPPRFSGLQFPNYSSELNVNALELDDSALYLCASSAGTANTEAFFGQGTRLTVV.

The table lists this clone with a count of one. The V call is TRBV7-9, the J call TRBJ1-4, with D hard to call. The germline V gene has CDR1 SEHNR and CDR2 FQNEAQ (reference sequence). Trimming took 5 bases from V and 7 from J, leaving 11 bases between them. This CDR3 is 13 amino acids long. CDR3 residues: CASSPYGGEKLFF. The DNA of the CDR3 is TGTGCCAGCAGCCCGTACGGAGGTGAAAAACTGTTTTTT.